This TCR beta chain was found in a study of T cell responses to AZD1222 COVID-19 vaccine. With regard to this clone: Antigen: not known.

With 5 bases clipped from V and 2 bases from J, the junction kept 14 bases outside the gene matches. CDR3 length: 18 residues. Germline-derived CDR1 and CDR2 are MNHEY and SMNVEV (reference sequence). Generated by immunoSEQ multiplex PCR, the TCRdb table keeps only in-frame clones and is missing some. The table lists fewer than 110,000 clones, 92% of them singletons, with 8% to 10% in the top ten. Findings and limits, study-wide: Baseline testing showed seropositivity in only a handful of AZD1222 recipients. Increased Spike-specific TCR breadth and depth were observed after two AZD1222 doses.

The receptor comes from an adult who received the AZD1222 COVID-19 vaccine. The source was peripheral blood, collected 28 days after the second AZD1222 dose. The genes are TRBV27 and TRBJ2-1; 8 bases agree with TRBD2. The CDR3: CASSKPRASGSTYNEQFF. CDR3 nucleotide sequence: TGTGCCAGCAGTAAACCCCGGGCTAGCGGGTCCACCTACAATGAGCAGTTCTTC.